Sequencing of this TCR beta chain was carried out in a study of T-cell reconstitution after alpha-beta-depleted transplantation in children. General study findings and limits: Several hundred rapidly expanded clones from non-depleted graft cells reportedly supplied alpha-beta T cells about two months post-transplant. Surviving recipient T cells and thymic progenitors produced the high day-60 TCRbeta diversity seen in some patients.

This clonotype was picked up a small number of times. Its cognate antigen is unknown. Library preparation (for TCRbeta) was performed with unique molecular identifiers. Via MiXCR, TCRdb re-called the PCR reads, giving one row per CDR3 protein. The profile shows hundreds of thousands of distinct CDR3 sequences, 15% to 20% of them singletons. The trim removed 0 bases at V and 1 base at J, leaving 7 bases unmatched. From germline, CDR1 is LGHNA and CDR2 YNFKEQ. The CDR3 consists of 19 residues. This specimen was PBMCs, mostly from graft donor cells, taken 360 days after TCRalphabeta/CD19-depleted stem cell transplant. The clonotype was recovered from a male patient aged 2-9 years who had a stem cell transplant for acute lymphoblastic leukemia, so the T cells may come from the graft donor. The J gene is TRBJ1-6, the V gene TRBV4-2; 9 bases line up with TRBD1. This chain's CDR3 is CASSQDPQGARSYNSPLHF. In nucleotides, the CDR3 is TGTGCCAGCAGCCAAGATCCACAGGGGGCGAGGTCCTATAATTCACCCCTCCACTTT.